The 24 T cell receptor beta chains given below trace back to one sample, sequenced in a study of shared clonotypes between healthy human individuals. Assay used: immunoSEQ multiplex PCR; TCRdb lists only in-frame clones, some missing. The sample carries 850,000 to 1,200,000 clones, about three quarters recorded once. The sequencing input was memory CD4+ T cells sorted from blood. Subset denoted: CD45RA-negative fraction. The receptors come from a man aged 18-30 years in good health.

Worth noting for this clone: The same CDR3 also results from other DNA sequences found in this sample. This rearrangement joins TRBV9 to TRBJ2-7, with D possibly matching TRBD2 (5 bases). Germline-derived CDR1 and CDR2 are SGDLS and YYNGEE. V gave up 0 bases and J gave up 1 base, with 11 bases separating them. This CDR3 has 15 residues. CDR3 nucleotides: TGTGCCAGCAGCGTAGATGGCGGGCCGTCCTACGAGCAGTACTTC. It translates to CASSVDGGPSYEQYF.

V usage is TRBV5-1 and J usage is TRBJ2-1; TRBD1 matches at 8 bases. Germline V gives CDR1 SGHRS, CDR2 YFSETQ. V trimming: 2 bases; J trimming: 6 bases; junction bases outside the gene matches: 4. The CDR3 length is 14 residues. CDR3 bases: TGCGCCAGCAGCTTACCCACAGGGGGCAATGAGCAGTTCTTC. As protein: CASSLPTGGNEQFF. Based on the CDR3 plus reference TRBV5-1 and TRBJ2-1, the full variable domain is KAGVTQTPRYLIKTRGQQVTLSCSPISGHRSVSWYQQTPGQGLQFLFEYFSETQRNKGNFPGRFSGRQFSNSRSEMNVSTLELGDSALYLCASSLPTGGNEQFFGPGTRLTVL.

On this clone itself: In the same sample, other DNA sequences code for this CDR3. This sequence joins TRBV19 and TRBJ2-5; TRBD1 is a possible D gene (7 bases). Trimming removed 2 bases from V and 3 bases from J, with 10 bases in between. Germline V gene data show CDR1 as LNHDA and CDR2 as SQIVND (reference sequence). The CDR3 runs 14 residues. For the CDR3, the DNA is TGTGCCAGTAGTATACAGGGGGGAAAAGAGACCCAGTACTTC. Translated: CASSIQGGKETQYF.

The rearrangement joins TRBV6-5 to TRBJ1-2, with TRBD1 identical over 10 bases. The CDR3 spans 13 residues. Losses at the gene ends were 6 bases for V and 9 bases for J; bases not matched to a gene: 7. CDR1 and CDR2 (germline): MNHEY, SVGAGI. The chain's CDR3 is CASSQGQGGRYTF. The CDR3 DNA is TGTGCCAGCAGCCAAGGACAGGGGGGACGCTACACCTTC.

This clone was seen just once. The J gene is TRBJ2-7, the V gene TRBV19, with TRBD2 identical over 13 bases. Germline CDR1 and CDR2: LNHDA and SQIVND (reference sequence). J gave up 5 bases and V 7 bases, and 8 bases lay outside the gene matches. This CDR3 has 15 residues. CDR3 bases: TGTGCCAGTATGGAGACTAGCGGGGGGATCCACGAGCAGTACTTC. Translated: CASMETSGGIHEQYF.

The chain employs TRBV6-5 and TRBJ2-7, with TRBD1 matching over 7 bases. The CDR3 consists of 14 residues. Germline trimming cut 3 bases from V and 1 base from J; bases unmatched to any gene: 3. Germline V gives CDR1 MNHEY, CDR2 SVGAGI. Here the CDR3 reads CASSYGTESYEQYF. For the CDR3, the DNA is TGTGCCAGCAGTTATGGGACAGAATCCTACGAGCAGTACTTC.

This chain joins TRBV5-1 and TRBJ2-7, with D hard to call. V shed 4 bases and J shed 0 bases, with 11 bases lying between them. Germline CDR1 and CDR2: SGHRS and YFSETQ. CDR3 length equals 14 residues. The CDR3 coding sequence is TGCGCCAGCAGCCTCAGATCGAGCTCCTACGAGCAGTACTTC. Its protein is CASSLRSSSYEQYF.

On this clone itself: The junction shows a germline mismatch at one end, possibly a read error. The DNA of the CDR3 is TGTGCCAGTAGTATCCGATCGAGTGATATGCCCCGGCATTTT. Protein sequence: CASSIRSSDMPRHF. V and J are TRBV19 and TRBJ1-5; D unresolved. The CDR3 is 14 amino acids. Germline V gene lookup returns CDR1 LNHDA and CDR2 SQIVND (reference sequence).

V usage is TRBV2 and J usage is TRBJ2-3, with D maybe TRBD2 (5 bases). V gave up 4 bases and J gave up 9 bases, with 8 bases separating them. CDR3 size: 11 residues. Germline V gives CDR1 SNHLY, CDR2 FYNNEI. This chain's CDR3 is CASSAGSTQYF. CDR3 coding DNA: TGTGCCAGCAGTGCGGGGTCAACGCAGTATTTT.

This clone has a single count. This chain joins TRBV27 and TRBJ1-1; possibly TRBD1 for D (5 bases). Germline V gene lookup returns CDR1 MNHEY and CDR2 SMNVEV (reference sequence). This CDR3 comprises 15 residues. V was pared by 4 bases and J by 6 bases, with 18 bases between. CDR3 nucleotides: TGTGCCAGCAGTTCCTCCCAGGGCCCGAGGGCTGAAGCTTTCTTT. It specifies CASSSSQGPRAEAFF.

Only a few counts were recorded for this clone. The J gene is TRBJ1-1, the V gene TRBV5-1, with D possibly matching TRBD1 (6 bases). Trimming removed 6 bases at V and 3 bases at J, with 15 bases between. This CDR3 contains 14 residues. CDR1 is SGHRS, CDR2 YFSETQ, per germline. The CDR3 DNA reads TGCGCCAGCAAAGGGGGTCTGCTGGACACTGAAGCTTTCTTT. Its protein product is CASKGGLLDTEAFF.

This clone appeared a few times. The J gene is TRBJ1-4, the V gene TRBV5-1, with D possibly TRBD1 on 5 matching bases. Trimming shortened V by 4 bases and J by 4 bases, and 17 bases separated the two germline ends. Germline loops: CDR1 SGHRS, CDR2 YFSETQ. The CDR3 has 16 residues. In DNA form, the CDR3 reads TGCGCCAGCAGCCCGGGACCCGGAGGGAGTAATGAAAAACTGTTTTTT. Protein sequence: CASSPGPGGSNEKLFF.

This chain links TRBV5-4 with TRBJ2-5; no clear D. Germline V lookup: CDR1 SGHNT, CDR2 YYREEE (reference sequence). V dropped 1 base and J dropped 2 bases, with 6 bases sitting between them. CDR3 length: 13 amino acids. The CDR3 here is CASSLRQQETQYF. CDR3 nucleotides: TGTGCCAGCAGCTTGCGGCAACAAGAGACCCAGTACTTC.

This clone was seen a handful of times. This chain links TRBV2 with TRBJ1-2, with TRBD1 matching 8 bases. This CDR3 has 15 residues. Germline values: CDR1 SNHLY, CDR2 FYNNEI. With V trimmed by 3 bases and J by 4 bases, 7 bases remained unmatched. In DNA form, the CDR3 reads TGTGCCAGCAGTGAGACGAGGACAGGGCCCTATGGCTACACCTTC. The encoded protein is CASSETRTGPYGYTF.

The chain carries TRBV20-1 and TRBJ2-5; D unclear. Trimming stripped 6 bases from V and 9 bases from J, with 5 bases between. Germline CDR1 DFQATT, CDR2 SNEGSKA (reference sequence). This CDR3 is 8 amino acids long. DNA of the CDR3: TGCAGTGCCGACCCCCAGTACTTC. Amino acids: CSADPQYF.

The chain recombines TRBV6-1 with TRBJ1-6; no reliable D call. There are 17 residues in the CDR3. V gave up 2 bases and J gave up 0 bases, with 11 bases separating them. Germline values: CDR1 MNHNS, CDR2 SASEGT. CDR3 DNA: TGTGCCAGCAGTGAATTGGACCCGAGCTCCTATAATTCACCCCTCCACTTT. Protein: CASSELDPSSYNSPLHF.

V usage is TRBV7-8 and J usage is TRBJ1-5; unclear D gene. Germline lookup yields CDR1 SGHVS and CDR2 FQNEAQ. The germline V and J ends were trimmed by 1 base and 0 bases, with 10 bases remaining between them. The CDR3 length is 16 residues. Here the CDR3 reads CASSLGWVYSNQPQHF. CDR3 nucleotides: TGTGCCAGCAGCTTAGGATGGGTGTATAGCAATCAGCCCCAGCATTTT.

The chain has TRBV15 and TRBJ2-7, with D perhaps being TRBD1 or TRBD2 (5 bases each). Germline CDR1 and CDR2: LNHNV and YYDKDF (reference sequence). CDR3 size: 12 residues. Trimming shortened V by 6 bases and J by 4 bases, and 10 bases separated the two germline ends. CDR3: CATRRDGYEQYF. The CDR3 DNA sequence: TGTGCCACCAGAAGGGACGGTTACGAGCAGTACTTC.

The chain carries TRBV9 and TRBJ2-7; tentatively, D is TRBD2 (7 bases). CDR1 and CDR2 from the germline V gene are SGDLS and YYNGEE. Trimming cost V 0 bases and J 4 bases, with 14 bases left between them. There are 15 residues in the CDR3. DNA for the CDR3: TGTGCCAGCAGCGTAGCTGGGGGGGCGGGTTACGAGCAGTACTTC. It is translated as CASSVAGGAGYEQYF.

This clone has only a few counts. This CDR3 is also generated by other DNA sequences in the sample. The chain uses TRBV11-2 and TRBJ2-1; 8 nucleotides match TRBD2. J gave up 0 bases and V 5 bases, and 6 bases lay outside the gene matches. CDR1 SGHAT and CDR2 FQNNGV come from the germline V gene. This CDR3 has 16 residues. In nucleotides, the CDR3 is TGTGCCAGCAGCCTGCGGGGGGATAGCTCCTACAATGAGCAGTTCTTC. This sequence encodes CASSLRGDSSYNEQFF.

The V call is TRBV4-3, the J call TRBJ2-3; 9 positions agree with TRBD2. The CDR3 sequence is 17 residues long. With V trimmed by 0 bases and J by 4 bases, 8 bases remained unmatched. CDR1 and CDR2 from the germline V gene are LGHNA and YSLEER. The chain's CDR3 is CASSQDGLAGWADTQYF. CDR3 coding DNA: TGCGCCAGCAGCCAAGATGGGCTAGCGGGGTGGGCAGATACGCAGTATTTT.

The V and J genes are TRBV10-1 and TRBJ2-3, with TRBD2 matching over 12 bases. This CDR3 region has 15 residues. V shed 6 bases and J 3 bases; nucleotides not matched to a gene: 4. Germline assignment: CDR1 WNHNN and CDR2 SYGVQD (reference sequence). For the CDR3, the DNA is TGCGCCAGCAGCCTAGCGGGAGGGCCAACAGATACGCAGTATTTT. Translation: CASSLAGGPTDTQYF.

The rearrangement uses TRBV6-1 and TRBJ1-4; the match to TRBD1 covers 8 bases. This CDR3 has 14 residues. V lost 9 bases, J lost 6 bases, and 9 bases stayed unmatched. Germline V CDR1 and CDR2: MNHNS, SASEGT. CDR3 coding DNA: TGTGCCAGTCGATCAGGGGGCAAAGATGAAAAACTGTTTTTT. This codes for CASRSGGKDEKLFF.

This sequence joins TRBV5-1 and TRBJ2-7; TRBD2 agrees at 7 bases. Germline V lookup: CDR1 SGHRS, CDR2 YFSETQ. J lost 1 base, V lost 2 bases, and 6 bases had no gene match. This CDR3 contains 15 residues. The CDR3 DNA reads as TGCGCCAGCAGCTTTTCGGGGGGTCTATCCTACGAGCAGTACTTC. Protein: CASSFSGGLSYEQYF.